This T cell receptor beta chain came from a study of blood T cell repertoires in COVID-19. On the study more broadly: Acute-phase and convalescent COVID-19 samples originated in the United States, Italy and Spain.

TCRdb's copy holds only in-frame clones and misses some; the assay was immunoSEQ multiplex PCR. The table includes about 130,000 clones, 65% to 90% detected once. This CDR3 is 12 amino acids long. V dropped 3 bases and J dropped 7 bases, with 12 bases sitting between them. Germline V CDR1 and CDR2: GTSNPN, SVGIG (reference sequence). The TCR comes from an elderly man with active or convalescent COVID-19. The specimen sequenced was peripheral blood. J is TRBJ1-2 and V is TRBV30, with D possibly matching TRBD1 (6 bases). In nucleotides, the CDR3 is TGTGCCTGGAGACAGGGTCGGGGTGGCTACACCTTC. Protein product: CAWRQGRGGYTF.